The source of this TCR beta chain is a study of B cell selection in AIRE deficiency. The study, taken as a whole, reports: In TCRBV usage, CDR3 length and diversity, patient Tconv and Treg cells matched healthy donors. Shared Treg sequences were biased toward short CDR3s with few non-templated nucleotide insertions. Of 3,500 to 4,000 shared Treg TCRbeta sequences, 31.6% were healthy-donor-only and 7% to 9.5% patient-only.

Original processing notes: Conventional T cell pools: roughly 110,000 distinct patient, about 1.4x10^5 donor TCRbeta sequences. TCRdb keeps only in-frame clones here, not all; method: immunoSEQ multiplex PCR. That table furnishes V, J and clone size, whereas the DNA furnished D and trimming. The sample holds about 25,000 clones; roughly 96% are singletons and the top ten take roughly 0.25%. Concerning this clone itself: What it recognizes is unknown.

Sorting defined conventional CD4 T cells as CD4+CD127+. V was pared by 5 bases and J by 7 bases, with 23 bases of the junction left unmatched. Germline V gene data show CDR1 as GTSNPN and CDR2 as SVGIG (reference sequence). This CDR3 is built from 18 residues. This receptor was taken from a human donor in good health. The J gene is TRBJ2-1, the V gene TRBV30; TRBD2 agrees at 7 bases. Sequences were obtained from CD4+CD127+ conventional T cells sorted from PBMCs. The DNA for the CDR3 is TGTGCCTGGGACCCGGGTGTTGGTTTGGCGGGAGTAGGTAATGAGCAGTTCTTC. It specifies CAWDPGVGLAGVGNEQFF.